This T cell receptor (beta chain) was sequenced in a study of technical replicates of blood from a handful of donors. There are 17 residues in the CDR3. Germline V lookup: CDR1 KGHSH, CDR2 LQKENI. The junction had 12 bases not matched to a gene; V was cut back by 3 bases and J by 2 bases. Only in-frame clones appear in the TCRdb table, and some are missing; sequencing was by immunoSEQ multiplex PCR. The table shows around 85,000 clones, with just under 95% occurring only once. This chain uses TRBV18 with TRBJ1-1, with 7 bases that match TRBD1. The sample consisted of T cells isolated from PBMCs. This receptor was obtained from a human donor in good health. As DNA, the CDR3 is TGTGCCAGCTCACCGGTTCTCTCTCAGGGGGGTAACACTGAAGCTTTCTTT. The encoded protein is CASSPVLSQGGNTEAFF.